The 7 T cell receptor beta chains below all came from one sample that was sequenced in a study of shared clonotypes between healthy human individuals. Measured with immunoSEQ multiplex PCR; TCRdb has only the in-frame clones, and not every one. The sample lists some 700,000 clones, roughly 87% seen once, with more than 30% in the top ten. What was sequenced was memory CD8+ T cells from PBMCs. Subset of the sample: CD45RO+ cells pooled with CCR7-negative TemRA cells. All receptors derive from a man between 18 and 29 years old in good health. Some clones in this sample may be carry-over from other donors' samples.

J is TRBJ1-2 and V is TRBV19; D might be TRBD1 (5 bases). The CDR3 covers 16 residues. Trimming shortened V by 0 bases and J by 3 bases, and 14 bases separated the two germline ends. CDR1 and CDR2 (germline): LNHDA, SQIVND (reference sequence). The CDR3 loop reads CASSIDAGRIHYGYTF. DNA of the CDR3: TGTGCCAGTAGTATAGACGCGGGACGGATTCACTATGGCTACACCTTC.

As for this clone: This same CDR3 is encoded by further DNA sequences in the sample. The V and J genes are TRBV6-5 and TRBJ2-7; D unresolved. There are 13 residues in the CDR3. Germline V gives CDR1 MNHEY, CDR2 SVGAGI. V gave up 0 bases and J gave up 3 bases, with 6 bases separating them. CDR3 sequence (DNA): TGTGCCAGCAGTTACTCGGCGAGCTACGAGCAGTACTTC. Residues: CASSYSASYEQYF.

The J gene is TRBJ1-2, the V gene TRBV6-4; TRBD1 matches 8 bases. CDR1 and CDR2 (germline): MRHNA, SNTAGT. V lost 0 bases to trimming and J lost 7 bases; unmatched junction nucleotides: 7. The CDR3 runs to 15 residues. The CDR3 sequence: CASSDSGQGTGGYTF. The CDR3 nucleotides read TGTGCCAGCAGTGACTCGGGGCAGGGGACAGGTGGCTACACCTTC.

This sequence joins TRBV9 and TRBJ2-1, with a weak D call TRBD1 (6 bases). The CDR3 contains 15 residues. From germline, CDR1 is SGDLS and CDR2 YYNGEE. V was clipped by 3 bases and J by 7 bases, with 17 bases between them. The CDR3 DNA follows: TGTGCCAGCAGCGCTTCTAGTCTCCAGGGGAATGAGCAGTTCTTC. Translating it yields CASSASSLQGNEQFF. Filled out from reference TRBV9 and TRBJ2-1, the complete variable domain reads DSGVTQTPKHLITATGQRVTLRCSPRSGDLSVYWYQQSLDQGLQFLIQYYNGEERAKGNILERFSAQQFPDLHSELNLSSLELGDSALYFCASSASSLQGNEQFFGPGTRLTVL.

This sequence joins TRBV19 and TRBJ2-2; D is ambiguous. Germline CDR1 LNHDA, CDR2 SQIVND (reference sequence). This CDR3 has 14 amino acids. V lost 9 bases to trimming and J lost 0 bases, with 11 bases between them. The CDR3 DNA reads TGTGCCAGCAGTGGCTTTTCGAACACCGGGGAGCTGTTTTTT. It is translated as CASSGFSNTGELFF. The full variable domain, with the rest looked up from reference TRBV19 and TRBJ2-2, is DGGITQSPKYLFRKEGQNVTLSCEQNLNHDAMYWYRQDPGQGLRLIYYSQIVNDFQKGDIAEGYSVSREKKESFPLTVTSAQKNPTAFYLCASSGFSNTGELFFGEGSRLTVL.

The chain couples TRBV19 to TRBJ1-1; unclear D gene. The CDR3 sequence is 12 residues long. V was trimmed by 1 base and J by 5 bases, leaving 5 bases between them. Germline CDR1 reads LNHDA; CDR2 reads SQIVND (reference sequence). CDR3 sequence: CASSIGLTEAFF. Here the CDR3 DNA reads TGTGCCAGTAGTATAGGCCTGACTGAAGCTTTCTTT.

This clone was counted a single time. The chain couples TRBV18 to TRBJ1-4; 7 positions match TRBD1. With 2 bases clipped from V and 5 bases from J, the junction kept 11 bases outside the gene matches. Germline V lookup: CDR1 KGHSH, CDR2 LQKENI. The CDR3 is 17 residues long. The CDR3 sequence: CASSPGGPGTVNEKLFF. CDR3 coding DNA: TGTGCCAGCTCACCAGGGGGGCCCGGGACAGTCAATGAAAAACTGTTTTTT.